This T cell receptor beta chain was identified in a study of blood T cell repertoires in COVID-19. Study-wide context: The United States, Italy and Spain provided the acute and convalescent COVID-19 samples.

Per the original data handling: Estimates of nucleated cell counts were drawn from the amplification of reference gene primers. TCRdb's table, derived via immunoSEQ multiplex PCR, lists solely in-frame clones and lacks some. That table gives V, J and clone size, and the DNA gave D and trimming. Of about 61,000 clones listed, roughly 89% are singletons. Looked up from germline, CDR1 is MDHEN and CDR2 is SYDVKM. CDR3 length equals 18 residues. The V segment lost 2 bases and the J segment 5 bases; nucleotides outside the gene matches: 10. This sequence joins TRBV28 and TRBJ2-2, with 11 bases identical to TRBD1. The clonotype comes from a human donor in a cohort sampled during active COVID-19. Material for sequencing was peripheral blood. The CDR3 spells CASSLNSGTGGGTGELFF. CDR3 nucleotides: TGTGCCAGCAGTTTAAACTCCGGGACAGGGGGAGGGACCGGGGAGCTGTTTTTT.